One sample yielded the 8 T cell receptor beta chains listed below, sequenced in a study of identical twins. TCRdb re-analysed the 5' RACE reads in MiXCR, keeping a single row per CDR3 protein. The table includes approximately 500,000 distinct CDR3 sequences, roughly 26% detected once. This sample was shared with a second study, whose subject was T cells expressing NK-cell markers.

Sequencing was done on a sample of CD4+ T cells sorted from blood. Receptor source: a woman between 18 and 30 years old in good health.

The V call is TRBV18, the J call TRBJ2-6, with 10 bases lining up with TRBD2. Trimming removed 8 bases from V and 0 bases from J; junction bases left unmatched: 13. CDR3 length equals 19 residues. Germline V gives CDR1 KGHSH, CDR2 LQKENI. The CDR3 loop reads CASITAASGSVSGANVLTF. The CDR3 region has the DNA TGTGCCAGCATCACCGCCGCTAGCGGGAGTGTCTCTGGGGCCAACGTCCTGACTTTC.

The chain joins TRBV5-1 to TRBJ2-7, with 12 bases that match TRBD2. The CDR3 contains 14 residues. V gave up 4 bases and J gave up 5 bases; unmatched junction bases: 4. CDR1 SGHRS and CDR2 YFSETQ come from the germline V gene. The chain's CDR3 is CASSRLAGVDEQYF. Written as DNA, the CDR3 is TGCGCCAGCAGCCGACTAGCGGGAGTGGACGAGCAGTACTTC.

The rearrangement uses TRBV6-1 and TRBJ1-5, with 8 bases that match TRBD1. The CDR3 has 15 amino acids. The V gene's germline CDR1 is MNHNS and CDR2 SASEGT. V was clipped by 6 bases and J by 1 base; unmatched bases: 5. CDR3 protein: CASSSGGISNQPQHF. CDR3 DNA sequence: TGTGCCAGCAGCTCAGGGGGCATCAGCAATCAGCCCCAGCATTTT.

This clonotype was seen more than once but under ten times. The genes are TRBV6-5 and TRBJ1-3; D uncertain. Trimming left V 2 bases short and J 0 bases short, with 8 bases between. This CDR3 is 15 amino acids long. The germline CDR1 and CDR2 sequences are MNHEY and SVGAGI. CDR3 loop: CASSYKRSSGNTIYF. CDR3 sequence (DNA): TGTGCCAGCAGTTACAAACGGAGCTCTGGAAACACCATATATTTT.

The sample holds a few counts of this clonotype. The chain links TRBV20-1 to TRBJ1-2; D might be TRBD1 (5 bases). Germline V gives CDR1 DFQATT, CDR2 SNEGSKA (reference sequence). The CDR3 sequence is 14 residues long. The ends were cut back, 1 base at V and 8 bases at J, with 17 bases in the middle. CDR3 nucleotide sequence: TGCAGTGCTAGAGGAGCGGGCGGCGGGGGGGGCTACACCTTC. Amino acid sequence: CSARGAGGGGGYTF.

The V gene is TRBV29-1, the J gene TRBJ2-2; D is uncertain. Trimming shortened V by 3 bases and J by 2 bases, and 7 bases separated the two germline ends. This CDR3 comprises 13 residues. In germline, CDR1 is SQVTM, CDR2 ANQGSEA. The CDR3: CSVDTGNTGELFF. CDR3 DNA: TGCAGCGTTGACACGGGTAACACCGGGGAGCTGTTTTTT.

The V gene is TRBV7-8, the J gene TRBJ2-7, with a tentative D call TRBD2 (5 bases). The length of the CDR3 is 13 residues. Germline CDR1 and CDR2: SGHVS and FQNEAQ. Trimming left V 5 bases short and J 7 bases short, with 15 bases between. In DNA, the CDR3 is TGTGCCAGCAGCCGAGCGGTGTTAGGGGAGCAGTACTTC. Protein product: CASSRAVLGEQYF.

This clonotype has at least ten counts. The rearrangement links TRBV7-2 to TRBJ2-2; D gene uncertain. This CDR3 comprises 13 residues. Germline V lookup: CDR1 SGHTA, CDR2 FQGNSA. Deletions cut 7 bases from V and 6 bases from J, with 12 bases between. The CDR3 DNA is TGTGCCAGCACCCACCAGGCGCCCGGGGAGCTGTTTTTT. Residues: CASTHQAPGELFF.